In its sample, the clone carrying this T cell receptor beta chain was seen a few times. This sample stems from a study of blood T cell repertoires in COVID-19. Profiled with immunoSEQ multiplex PCR; TCRdb holds only in-frame clones, not every one. The sample has over 200,000 clones; around four fifths are singletons. V was shortened by 0 bases and J by 8 bases, with 18 bases between the two germline ends. The CDR3 totals 17 residues. Germline values: CDR1 SGHRS, CDR2 YFSETQ. Participants were placed into cohorts based on the clinical history they reported. The gene calls are TRBV5-1 and TRBJ1-6; D call uncertain. This sequence was found in a man aged 40-49 years who had recovered from COVID-19. What was sequenced was PBMCs or T cells enriched from blood (not recorded which). The CDR3: CASSLAGGYGIYSPLHF. The CDR3 region has the DNA TGCGCCAGCAGCTTGGCCGGAGGGTACGGGATATATTCACCCCTCCACTTT.